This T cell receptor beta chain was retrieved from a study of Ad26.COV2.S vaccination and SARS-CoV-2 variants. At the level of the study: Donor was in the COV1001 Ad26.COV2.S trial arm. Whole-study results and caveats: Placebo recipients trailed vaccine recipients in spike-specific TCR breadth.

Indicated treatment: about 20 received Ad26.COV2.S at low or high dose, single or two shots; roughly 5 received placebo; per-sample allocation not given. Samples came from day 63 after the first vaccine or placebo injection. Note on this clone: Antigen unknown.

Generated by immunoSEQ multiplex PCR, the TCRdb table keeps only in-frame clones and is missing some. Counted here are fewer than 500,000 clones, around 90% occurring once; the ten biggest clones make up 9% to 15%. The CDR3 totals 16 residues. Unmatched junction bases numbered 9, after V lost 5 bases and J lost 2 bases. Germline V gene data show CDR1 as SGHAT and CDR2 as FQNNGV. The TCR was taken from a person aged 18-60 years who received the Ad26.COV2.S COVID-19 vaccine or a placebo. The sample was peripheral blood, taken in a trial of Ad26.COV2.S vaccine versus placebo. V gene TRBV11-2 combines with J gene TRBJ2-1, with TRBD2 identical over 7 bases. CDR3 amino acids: CASSKDSGTTYNEQFF. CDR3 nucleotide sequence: TGTGCCAGCAGCAAAGACTCCGGGACTACCTACAATGAGCAGTTCTTC.